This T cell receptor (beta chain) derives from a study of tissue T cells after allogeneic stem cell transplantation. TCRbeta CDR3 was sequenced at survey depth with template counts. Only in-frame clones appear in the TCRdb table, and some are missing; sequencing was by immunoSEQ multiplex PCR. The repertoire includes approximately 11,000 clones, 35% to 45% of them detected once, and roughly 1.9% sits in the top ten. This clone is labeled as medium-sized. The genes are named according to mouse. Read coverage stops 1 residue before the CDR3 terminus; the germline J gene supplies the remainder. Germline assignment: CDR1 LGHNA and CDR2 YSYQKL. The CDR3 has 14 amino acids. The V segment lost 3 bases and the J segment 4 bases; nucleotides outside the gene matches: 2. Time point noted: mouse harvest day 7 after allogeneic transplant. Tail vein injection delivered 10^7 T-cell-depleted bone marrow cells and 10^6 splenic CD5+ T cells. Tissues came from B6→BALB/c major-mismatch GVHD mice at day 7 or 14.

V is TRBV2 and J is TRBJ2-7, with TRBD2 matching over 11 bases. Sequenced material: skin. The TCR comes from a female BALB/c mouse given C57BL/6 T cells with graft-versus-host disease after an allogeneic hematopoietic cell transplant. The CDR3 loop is CASSQGLGVYEQYF. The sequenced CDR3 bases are TGTGCCAGCAGCCAGGGACTGGGGGTTTATGAACAGTAC.